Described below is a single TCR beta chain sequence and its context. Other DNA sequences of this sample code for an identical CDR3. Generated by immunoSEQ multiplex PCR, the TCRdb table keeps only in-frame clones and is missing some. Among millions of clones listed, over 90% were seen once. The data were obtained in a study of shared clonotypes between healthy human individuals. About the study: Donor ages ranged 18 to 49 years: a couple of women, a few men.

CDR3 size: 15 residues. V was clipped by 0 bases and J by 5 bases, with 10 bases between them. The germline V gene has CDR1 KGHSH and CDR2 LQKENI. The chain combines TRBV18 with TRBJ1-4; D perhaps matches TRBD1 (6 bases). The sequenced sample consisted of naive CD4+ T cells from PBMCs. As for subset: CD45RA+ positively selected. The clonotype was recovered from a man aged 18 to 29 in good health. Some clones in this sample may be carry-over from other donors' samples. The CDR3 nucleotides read TGTGCCAGCTCACCACCGGGGACAAGAAATGAAAAACTGTTTTTT. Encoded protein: CASSPPGTRNEKLFF. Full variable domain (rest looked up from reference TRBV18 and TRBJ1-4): NAGVMQNPRHLVRRRGQEARLRCSPMKGHSHVYWYRQLPEEGLKFMVYLQKENIIDESGMPKERFSAEFPKEGPSILRIQQVVRGDSAAYFCASSPPGTRNEKLFFGSGTQLSVL.